This T cell receptor (beta chain) was documented in a study of cytomegalovirus exposure and HLA in healthy donors. Repertoires were generated with immunoSEQ multiplex PCR, while TCRdb's copy carries only in-frame clones and drops some. Among 71,000 or so clones listed, 94% were seen once. The germline V gene encodes CDR1 SEHNR and CDR2 FQNEAQ (reference sequence). The trim removed 5 bases at V and 4 bases at J, leaving 4 bases unmatched. This CDR3 is 14 amino acids long. The rearrangement joins TRBV7-9 to TRBJ1-4; TRBD1 matches at 7 bases. This receptor was taken from a woman aged 18-35 years in good health and CMV-seronegative. Specimen: PBMCs. CDR3 DNA: TGTGCCAGCAGCCTGGGACAGTTTAATGAAAAACTGTTTTTT. This gives the protein CASSLGQFNEKLFF.